This TCR beta chain was captured by sequencing in a study of cytomegalovirus exposure and HLA in healthy donors listed by TCRdb under 2017. With respect to the entire study: In an earlier analysis of under 750 of the donors, around 300 Gb of sequence data and 100 million or so unique TCR beta sequences from about 179 million T cells were reported. An early release that covered 500 to 800 HLA-typed donors contained about 300 gigabases of sequencing data and about 84 million unique TCR sequences. Of the 398 genotyped donors, 75% to 85% were placed in the genetic ancestry cluster associated with self-reported Caucasian donors. The study aimed to test whether cataloging public T cell receptors could reveal signatures of past pathogen exposure. The study profiled the T cell repertoires of hundreds of subjects by immunosequencing and related them to cytomegalovirus serostatus. Along with the approximately 650-subject first cohort, a separate validation cohort of around 110 different subjects was used. To predict cytomegalovirus infection status, the study brought together high-throughput TCR immunosequencing, statistical association of individual TCRs with disease status, and machine learning. A later analysis re-examined previously published TCR beta repertoires from more than 600 donors and added high-resolution HLA genotyping to investigate patterns of TCR occurrence. Rather than using new phenotypic data, the later analysis identified candidate immune exposures from TCR beta sequences and from how often those sequences occurred across donors. In an earlier analysis of around 540 of the donors, high-throughput TCR beta sequencing was used to judge whether each TCR beta V gene segment behaved as functional or pseudogenic. Alongside the repertoire data, information on donor age, sex, ethnicity and CMV serostatus was compiled. Genome-wide SNP genotypes for about 55% of the 666 donors were used in a later genetic analysis, which treated that subset as a discovery cohort. All discovery cohort repertoires had been generated using a single sequencing platform. Both class I and class II loci were covered by HLA typing, at four-digit resolution. The number of donors typed differed by locus, with about 629-630 for A, B, C, DRB1 and DQB1, around 520 for DQA1, approximately 580 for DPA1, and approximately 470 for DPB1. Because of strong linkage in the cohort, four or five DR-DQ haplotypes were treated as single units for association and clustering. Across 398 genotyped donors of the cohort, an average of approximately 200,000 unique TCR beta nucleotide sequences per donor were sequenced, and 15% to 20% of those sequences were non-productive. Broader findings and caveats from the paper: At a false discovery rate of 0.05, a later analysis linked about 17,000 TCR beta sequences to specific HLA alleles. Because counts were too low, seventeen rarely observed V segments, including chromosome 9 orphons, were excluded from the earlier analysis of about 500 of the donors. Cytomegalovirus status was reported to be diagnosed by the classifier with high specificity and sensitivity in both the original and validation cohorts. Some IMGT-functional V segments, including TRBV6-2 and TRBV6-3, could not be distinguished by the 87-base-pair reads and were therefore excluded. In a later analysis, most CMV-associated TCR beta chains were found to appear HLA-restricted, with HLA associations seemingly driven largely by CMV exposure. A further reported finding was that TCR beta sequences accurately predicted the HLA-A and HLA-B alleles for most subjects in the first cohort. In the study, 164 TCR beta chains were listed as associated with cytomegalovirus. It was suggested by the authors that the approach could potentially be generalized to other disease states and immunological phenotypes. In an earlier analysis of more than 450 of the donors, most TCR beta V segments were observed in productive rearrangements about 87% or about 30% of the time, broadly matching IMGT annotations. According to a later analysis, parvovirus B19, influenza, CMV and Epstein-Barr virus appeared linked to several top co-occurrence clusters. A later analysis found that HLA-associated TCR beta chains were more clonally expanded and had lower generation probabilities than equally common non-associated chains. The cohort was sequenced for TCR beta chains only, and without alpha or paired-chain data the features that could be detected were limited. Because some donors lacked HLA typing at each locus, the association tests relied only on the typed subset. V-gene and J-gene trimming of TCR beta chains was associated with a missense DCLRE1C variant in a later genetic analysis, and the association was replicated in an independent cohort. Across donors, most TCR sequences were observed very rarely, whereas some public TCRs were present in many individuals. A few of the identified cytomegalovirus-associated TCR beta chains were confirmed in vitro to be specific for cytomegalovirus antigens. In a later analysis, TCR association rates were found to vary across HLA loci, with the most associated TCRs seen for DRB1 alleles and the fewest for HLA-C alleles. For the cohort, immune exposure information was limited to CMV serostatus. Linkage disequilibrium might explain the correlated functional status among segregating V segments, but an unknown experimental factor could not be ruled out. The presence/absence analyses assumed that sequencing depth was roughly uniform across donors, and that assumption may not be true. When HLA alleles, especially DR and DQ, strongly co-occurred, attributing TCR associations to individual alleles was difficult. A group of highly shared sequence variants was considered likely to be a technical artifact of the sequencing pipeline. A later genetic analysis reported fewer N-insertions in productive TCRs among donors in an Asian-associated ancestry cluster than the roughly 720-donor mean.

The CDR3 sequence holds 10 residues, the cysteine and phenylalanine included. Only the CDR3 DNA is retained, 30 bases long and in frame from the first base. The cohort comprised approximately 700 healthy bone marrow donors. Cohort members were all nominally healthy when sampled, although unrecorded immune exposures were likely present. The donor tested CMV seronegative and was one of the 352 seronegative cohort members. Every donor gave a peripheral blood sample, and the peripheral blood mononuclear cells from that sample were used for TCR beta sequencing. The Qiagen DNeasy Blood Extraction Kit was used to extract genomic DNA from the blood cell samples. The library was built by means of the immunoSEQ multiplex PCR assay. For the multiplex PCR, a mixture combining 60 forward primers for TCR Vbeta segments and 13 reverse primers for TCR Jbeta segments was used. A multiplex PCR assay on genomic DNA amplified the CDR3 region of rearranged TCR beta genes. The Illumina HiSeq System was used to sequence the amplified TCR beta libraries as 87-base-pair reads. Per the authors' processing: Across the 700 or so repertoires, a later analysis counted about 81 million unique TCR beta chains, 9 million to 14 million of which were shared by at least two donors. To remove PCR and sequencing errors, raw reads were error-corrected and collapsed into unique sequences using a nearest-neighbor algorithm that merged closely related sequences. Alignment of CDR3 sequences to IMGT reference sequences was used to assign V, D and J gene segments. For a sequence to be retained, a match of at least six nucleotides to both a V gene segment and a J gene segment was required. Rearrangements were called productive when the CDR3 lacked stop codons and stayed in frame with V and J; all others were non-productive. CDR3 was defined according to IMGT convention as the region running from the second conserved V-encoded cysteine to the conserved J-encoded phenylalanine. Sequences without an unambiguous match to a single V gene segment were excluded from the earlier analysis of over 500 of the donors. An earlier analysis of under 750 of the donors called V segments functional above 56.7% productive rearrangements and segregating when the between-donor standard deviation exceeded 5%. A statistical classification framework was developed to diagnose cytomegalovirus status using the catalog of TCR beta chain sequences. In a later analysis, TCR nucleotide sequences were compared against IMGT/GENE-DB human TR gene sequences so that V and J genes could be assigned. In a later analysis, CDR3 sequences and most-parsimonious VDJ recombination scenarios were assigned using the TCRdist pipeline. In a later analysis, every TCR beta chain was defined by the combination of its CDR3 amino acid sequence and its V-gene family, and reads without a unique V-gene family were dropped. As a way to deal with suspected cross-contamination and a sequencing artifact, a later analysis dropped more than 500 nucleotide sequences that were highly shared and had low generation probability. A later analysis calculated a clonal expansion index for each public chain from normalized within-repertoire ranks of inferred template counts. In a later analysis, generation probabilities were computed with a VDJ recombination model fitted to out-of-frame rearrangements, and the resulting probabilities were checked against IGoR. Hypergeometric tests were used in a later analysis to score TCR-TCR, TCR-HLA and TCR-CMV co-occurrence, with a repertoire-size bias correction applied to the TCR pairs. In a later analysis, false discovery rates were estimated by permuting HLA or CMV assignments 20 times. A later analysis grouped co-occurring TCRs with DBSCAN, adding TCRdist sequence similarity when clustering within HLA-allele-positive subsets. Repertoires with fewer than 30,000 or more than 120,000 public chains, plus five repertoires with anomalous nucleotide sharing, were excluded from co-occurrence clustering. Here the immuneACCESS table is served through TCRdb, limited to in-frame sequences with V and J called. Missing clones are a known gap in these copies; in checked studies unresolved V genes cover under half, and the rest lacks a known reason. D and trimming were read from the DNA, whereas the V and J calls and clone size are those reported in that table. The table for this sample lists 150,000 to 200,000 clones; 77% of them were counted only once. The ten largest clones capture approximately 1.4% of the sample.

Regarding this clone: No cognate antigen has been identified for it. Base quality data are lacking; no much larger clone is found one base away.

The sequenced sample consisted of PBMCs. The rearrangement combines TRBV21-1 with TRBJ1-2; the table gives TRBD1 as D, unverified against the DNA. TRBV21-1 is assigned pseudogene status. The receptor's source is a man aged 18 to 30 in good health and CMV-seronegative. The DNA sequence is TGTGCTGACAGGGGATTTGGCTACACCTTC. This sequence encodes CADRGFGYTF.